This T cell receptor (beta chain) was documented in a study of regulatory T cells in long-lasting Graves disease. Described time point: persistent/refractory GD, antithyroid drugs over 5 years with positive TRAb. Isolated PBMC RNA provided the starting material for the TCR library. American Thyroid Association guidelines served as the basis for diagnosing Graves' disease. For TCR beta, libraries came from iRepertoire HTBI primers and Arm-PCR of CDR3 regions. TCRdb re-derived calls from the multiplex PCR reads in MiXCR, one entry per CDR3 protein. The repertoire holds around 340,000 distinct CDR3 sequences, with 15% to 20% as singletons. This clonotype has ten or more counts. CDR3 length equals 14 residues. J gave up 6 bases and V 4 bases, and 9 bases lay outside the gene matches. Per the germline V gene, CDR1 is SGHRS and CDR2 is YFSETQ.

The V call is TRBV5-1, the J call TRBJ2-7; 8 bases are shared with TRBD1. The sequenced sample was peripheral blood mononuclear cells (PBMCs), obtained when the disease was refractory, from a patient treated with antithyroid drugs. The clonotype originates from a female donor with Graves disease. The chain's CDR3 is CASSGAGQGGEQYF. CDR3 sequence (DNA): TGCGCCAGCAGCGGTGCAGGACAGGGCGGCGAGCAGTACTTC.